This paragraph covers one T cell receptor beta chain sequence. This entry comes from a study of cytomegalovirus exposure and HLA in healthy donors. Amplification used 60 Vbeta primers and 13 Jbeta primers. TCRdb's copy holds only in-frame clones and misses some; the assay was immunoSEQ multiplex PCR. Of 80,000 to 100,000 clones listed, around three quarters are singletons. The V end was cut by 1 base, the J end by 9 bases, with 16 bases between. The germline CDR1 and CDR2 sequences are MGHRA and YSYEKL. The CDR3 is 16 residues long. This sequence originates from a man aged 25 to 45 in good health and CMV-seronegative. Sequenced sample: PBMCs. This rearrangement joins TRBV4-1 to TRBJ1-6; D uncertain. CDR3 protein: CASSQVWAGEGSPLHF. The CDR3 coding sequence is TGCGCCAGCAGCCAAGTTTGGGCAGGTGAGGGTTCACCCCTCCACTTT.